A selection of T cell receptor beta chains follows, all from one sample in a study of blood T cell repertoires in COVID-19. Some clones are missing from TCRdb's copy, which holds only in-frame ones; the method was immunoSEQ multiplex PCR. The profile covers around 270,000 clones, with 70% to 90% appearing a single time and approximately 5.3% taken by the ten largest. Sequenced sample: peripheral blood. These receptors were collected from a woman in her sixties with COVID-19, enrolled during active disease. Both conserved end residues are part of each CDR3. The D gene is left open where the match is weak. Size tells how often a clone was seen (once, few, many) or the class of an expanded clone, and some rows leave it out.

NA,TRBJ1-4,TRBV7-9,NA,CASSSAGREKLFF,TGTGCCAGCAGCTCGGCAGGGCGCGAAAAACTGTTTTTT
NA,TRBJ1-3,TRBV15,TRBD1,CATSRRQGASGNTIYF,TGTGCCACCAGCAGACGACAGGGGGCTTCAGGAAACACCATATATTTT
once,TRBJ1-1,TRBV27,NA,CASSLSGGNTEAFF,TGTGCCAGCAGTTTATCGGGGGGGAACACTGAAGCTTTCTTT
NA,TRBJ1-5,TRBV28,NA,CASSLNPLKPQHF,TGTGCCAGCAGTCTCAACCCACTCAAGCCCCAGCATTTT
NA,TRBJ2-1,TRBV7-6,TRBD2,CASSLARTSGRDYNEQFF,TGTGCCAGCAGCTTAGCGCGAACTAGCGGGAGAGACTACAATGAGCAGTTCTTC
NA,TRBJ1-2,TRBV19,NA,CASSTRPDMSGYTF,TGTGCCAGTAGTACACGTCCGGACATGTCTGGCTACACCTTC
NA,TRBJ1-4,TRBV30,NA,CAWSVKGADEKLFF,TGTGCCTGGAGTGTAAAGGGAGCCGATGAAAAACTGTTTTTT
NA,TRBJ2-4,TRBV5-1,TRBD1,CASSFYTGGADIQYF,TGCGCCAGCAGCTTTTATACAGGGGGCGCGGACATTCAGTACTTC
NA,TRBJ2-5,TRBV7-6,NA,CASSGSLGGGETQYF,TGTGCCAGCAGCGGAAGTTTGGGGGGAGGAGAGACCCAGTACTTC
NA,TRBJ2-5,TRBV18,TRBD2,CASSPPTGGLQETQYF,TGTGCCAGCTCACCACCGACGGGAGGCCTCCAAGAGACCCAGTACTTC
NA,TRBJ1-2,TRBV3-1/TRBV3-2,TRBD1,CASSQAAGGHGYTF,TGTGCCAGCAGCCAAGCGGCAGGGGGACATGGCTACACCTTC
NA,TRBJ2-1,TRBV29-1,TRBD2,CSVEGGLAGKQFF,TGCAGCGTTGAAGGCGGACTAGCGGGAAAGCAGTTCTTC
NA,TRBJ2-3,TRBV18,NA,CASSPRAGGTDTQYF,TGTGCCAGCTCACCTCGGGCAGGGGGCACAGATACGCAGTATTTT
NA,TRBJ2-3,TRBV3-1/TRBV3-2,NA,CASSQHRRRGTDTQYF,TGTGCCAGCAGCCAACACCGACGACGGGGAACAGATACGCAGTATTTT
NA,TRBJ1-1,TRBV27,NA,CASKDTFLEAFF,TGTGCCAGCAAGGACACCTTTCTTGAAGCTTTCTTT
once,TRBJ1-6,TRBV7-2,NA,CASSLGTGTVSPLHF,TGTGCCAGCAGCTTAGGAACCGGTACCGTCTCACCCCTCCACTTT
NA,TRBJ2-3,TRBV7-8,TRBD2,CASSHSSGRGTDTQYF,TGTGCCAGCAGCCATAGTAGCGGGAGAGGCACAGATACGCAGTATTTT
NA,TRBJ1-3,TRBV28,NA,CASSPTGRAGAGNTIYF,TGTGCCAGCAGCCCCACGGGGAGGGCAGGAGCTGGAAACACCATATATTTT
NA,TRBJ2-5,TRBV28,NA,CASSLSASPASQYF,TGTGCCAGCAGTTTATCGGCTAGCCCCGCTTCCCAGTACTTC
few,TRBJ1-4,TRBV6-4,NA,CASSETATNEKLFF,TGTGCCAGCAGTGAGACAGCAACTAATGAAAAACTGTTTTTT
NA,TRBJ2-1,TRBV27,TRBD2,CASSLRPAGVSFANEQFF,TGTGCCAGCAGTTTACGTCCAGCGGGAGTATCTTTTGCCAATGAGCAGTTCTTC
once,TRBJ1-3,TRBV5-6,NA,CASTATSGNTIYF,TGTGCCAGCACCGCTACCTCTGGAAACACCATATATTTT
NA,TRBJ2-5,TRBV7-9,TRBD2,CASELGLAGAGYQETQYF,TGTGCCAGCGAACTAGGACTAGCGGGAGCGGGGTACCAAGAGACCCAGTACTTC
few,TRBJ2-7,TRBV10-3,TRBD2,CAIRSGSSYEQYF,TGTGCCATCAGAAGCGGGAGCTCCTACGAGCAGTACTTC
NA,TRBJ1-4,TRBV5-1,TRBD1,CASSYPGQGEKLFF,TGCGCCAGCAGCTACCCCGGACAGGGAGAAAAACTGTTTTTT